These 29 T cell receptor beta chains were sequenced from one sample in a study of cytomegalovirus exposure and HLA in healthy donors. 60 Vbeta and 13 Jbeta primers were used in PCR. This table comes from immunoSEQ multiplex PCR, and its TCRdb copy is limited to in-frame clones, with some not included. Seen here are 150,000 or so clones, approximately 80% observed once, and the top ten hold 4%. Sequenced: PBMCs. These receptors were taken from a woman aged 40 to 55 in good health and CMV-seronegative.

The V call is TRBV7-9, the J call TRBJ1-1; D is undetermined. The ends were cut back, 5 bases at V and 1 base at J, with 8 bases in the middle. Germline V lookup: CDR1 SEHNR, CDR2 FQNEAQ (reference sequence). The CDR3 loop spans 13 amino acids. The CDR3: CASSTTENTEAFF. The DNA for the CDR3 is TGTGCCAGCAGCACAACAGAGAACACTGAAGCTTTCTTT.

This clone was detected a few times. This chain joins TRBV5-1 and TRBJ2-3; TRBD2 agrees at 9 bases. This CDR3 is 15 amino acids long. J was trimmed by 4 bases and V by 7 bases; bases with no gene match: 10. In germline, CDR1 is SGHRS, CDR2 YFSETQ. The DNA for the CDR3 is TGCGCCAGCGCGGGGGGGGAATACCAAGCAGATACGCAGTATTTT. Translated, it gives CASAGGEYQADTQYF. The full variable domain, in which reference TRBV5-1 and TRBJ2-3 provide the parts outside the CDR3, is KAGVTQTPRYLIKTRGQQVTLSCSPISGHRSVSWYQQTPGQGLQFLFEYFSETQRNKGNFPGRFSGRQFSNSRSEMNVSTLELGDSALYLCASAGGEYQADTQYFGPGTRLTVL.

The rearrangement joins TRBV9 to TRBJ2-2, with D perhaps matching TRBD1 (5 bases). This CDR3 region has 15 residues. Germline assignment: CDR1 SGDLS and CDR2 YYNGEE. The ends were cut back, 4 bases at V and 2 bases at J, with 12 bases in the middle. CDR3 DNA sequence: TGTGCCAGCAGCCCGCCGGACATTAACACCGGGGAGCTGTTTTTT. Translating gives CASSPPDINTGELFF. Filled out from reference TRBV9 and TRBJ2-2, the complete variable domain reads DSGVTQTPKHLITATGQRVTLRCSPRSGDLSVYWYQQSLDQGLQFLIQYYNGEERAKGNILERFSAQQFPDLHSELNLSSLELGDSALYFCASSPPDINTGELFFGEGSRLTVL.

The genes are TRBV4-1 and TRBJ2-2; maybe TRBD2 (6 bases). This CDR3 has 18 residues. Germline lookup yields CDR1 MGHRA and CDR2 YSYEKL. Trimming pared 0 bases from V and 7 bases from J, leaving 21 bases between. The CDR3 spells CASSQEDWGRPGGGELFF. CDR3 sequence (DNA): TGCGCCAGCAGCCAAGAAGATTGGGGCCGGCCCGGGGGCGGGGAGCTGTTTTTT.

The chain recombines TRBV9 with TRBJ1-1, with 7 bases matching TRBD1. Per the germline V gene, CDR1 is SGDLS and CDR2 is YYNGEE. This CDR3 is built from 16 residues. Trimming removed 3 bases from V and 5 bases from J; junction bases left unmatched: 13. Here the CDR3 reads CASSGIDDRVFTEAFF. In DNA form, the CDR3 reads TGTGCCAGCAGCGGGATCGACGACAGGGTATTTACTGAAGCTTTCTTT.

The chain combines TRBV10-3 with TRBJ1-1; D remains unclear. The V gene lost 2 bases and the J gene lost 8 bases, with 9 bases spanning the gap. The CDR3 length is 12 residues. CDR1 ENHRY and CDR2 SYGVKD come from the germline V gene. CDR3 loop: CAISEGLAEAFF. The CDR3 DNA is TGTGCCATCAGTGAGGGTCTGGCAGAAGCTTTCTTT.

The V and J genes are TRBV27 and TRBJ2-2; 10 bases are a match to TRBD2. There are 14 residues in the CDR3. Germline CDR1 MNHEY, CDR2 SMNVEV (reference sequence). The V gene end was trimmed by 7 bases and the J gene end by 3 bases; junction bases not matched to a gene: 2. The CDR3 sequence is CASIGLADTGELFF. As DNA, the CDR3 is TGTGCCAGCATAGGACTAGCGGACACCGGGGAGCTGTTTTTT.

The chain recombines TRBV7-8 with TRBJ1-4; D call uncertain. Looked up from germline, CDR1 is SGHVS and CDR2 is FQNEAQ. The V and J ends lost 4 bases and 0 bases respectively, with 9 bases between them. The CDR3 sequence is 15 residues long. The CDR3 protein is CASSSNRATNEKLFF. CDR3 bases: TGTGCCAGCAGCTCCAACAGAGCAACTAATGAAAAACTGTTTTTT.

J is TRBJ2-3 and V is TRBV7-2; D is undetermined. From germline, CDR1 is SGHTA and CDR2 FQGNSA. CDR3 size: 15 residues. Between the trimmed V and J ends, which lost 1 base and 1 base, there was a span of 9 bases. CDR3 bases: TGTGCCAGCAGCTTAGGATATCCAGGCACAGATACGCAGTATTTT. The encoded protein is CASSLGYPGTDTQYF.

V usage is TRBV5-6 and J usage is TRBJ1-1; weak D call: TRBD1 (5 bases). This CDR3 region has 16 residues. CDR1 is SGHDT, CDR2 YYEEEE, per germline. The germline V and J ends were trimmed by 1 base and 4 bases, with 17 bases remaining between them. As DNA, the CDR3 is TGTGCCAGCAGCTTGACCGGCCGGACATACCCCACTGAAGCTTTCTTT. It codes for CASSLTGRTYPTEAFF.

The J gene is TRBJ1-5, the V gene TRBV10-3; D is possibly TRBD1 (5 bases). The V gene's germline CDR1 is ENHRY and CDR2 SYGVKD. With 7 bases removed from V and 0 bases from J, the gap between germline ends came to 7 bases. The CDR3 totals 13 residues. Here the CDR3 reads CAITGDSNQPQHF. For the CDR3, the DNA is TGTGCCATCACGGGGGATAGCAATCAGCCCCAGCATTTT.

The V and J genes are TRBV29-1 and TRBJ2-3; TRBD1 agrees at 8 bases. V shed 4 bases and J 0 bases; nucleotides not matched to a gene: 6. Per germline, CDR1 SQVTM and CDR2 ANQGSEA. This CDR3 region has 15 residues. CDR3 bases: TGCAGCGTTGGGGGCGGGACAGGTAGCACAGATACGCAGTATTTT. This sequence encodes CSVGGGTGSTDTQYF.

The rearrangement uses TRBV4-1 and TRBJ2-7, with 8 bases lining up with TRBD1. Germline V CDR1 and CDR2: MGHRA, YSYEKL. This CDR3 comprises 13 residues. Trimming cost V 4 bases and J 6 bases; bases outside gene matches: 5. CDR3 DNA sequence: TGCGCCAGCAGCCTCACCACAGGGGGCGAGCAGTACTTC. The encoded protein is CASSLTTGGEQYF.

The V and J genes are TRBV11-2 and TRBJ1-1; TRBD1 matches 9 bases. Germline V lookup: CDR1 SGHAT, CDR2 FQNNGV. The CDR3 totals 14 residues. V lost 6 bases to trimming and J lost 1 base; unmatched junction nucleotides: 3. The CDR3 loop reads CASREQGANTEAFF. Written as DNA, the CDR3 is TGTGCCAGCAGGGAACAGGGGGCGAACACTGAAGCTTTCTTT.

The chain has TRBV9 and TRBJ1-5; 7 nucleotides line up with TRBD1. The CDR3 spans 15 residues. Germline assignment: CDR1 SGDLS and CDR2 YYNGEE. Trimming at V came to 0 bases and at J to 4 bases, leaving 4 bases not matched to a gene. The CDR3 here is CASSVGGRGNQPQHF. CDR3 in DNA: TGTGCCAGCAGCGTAGGGGGCAGGGGGAATCAGCCCCAGCATTTT.

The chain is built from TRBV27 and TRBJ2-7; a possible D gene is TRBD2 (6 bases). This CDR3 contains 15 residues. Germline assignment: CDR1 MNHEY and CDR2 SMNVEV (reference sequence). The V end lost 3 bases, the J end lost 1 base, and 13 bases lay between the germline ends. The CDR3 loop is CASSFTGTASYEQYF. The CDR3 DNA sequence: TGTGCCAGCAGTTTTACTGGGACTGCTTCCTACGAGCAGTACTTC.

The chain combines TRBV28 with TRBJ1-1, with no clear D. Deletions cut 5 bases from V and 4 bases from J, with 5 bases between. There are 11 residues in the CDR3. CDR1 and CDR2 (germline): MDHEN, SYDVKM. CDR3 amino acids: CASSLGTEAFF. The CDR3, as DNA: TGTGCCAGCAGTCTAGGCACTGAAGCTTTCTTT.

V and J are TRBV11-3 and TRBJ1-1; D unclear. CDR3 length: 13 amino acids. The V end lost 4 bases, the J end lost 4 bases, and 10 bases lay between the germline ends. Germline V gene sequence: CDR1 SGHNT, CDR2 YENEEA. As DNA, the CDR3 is TGTGCCAGCAGCTGGGTGGGAGGCACTGAAGCTTTCTTT. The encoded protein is CASSWVGGTEAFF.

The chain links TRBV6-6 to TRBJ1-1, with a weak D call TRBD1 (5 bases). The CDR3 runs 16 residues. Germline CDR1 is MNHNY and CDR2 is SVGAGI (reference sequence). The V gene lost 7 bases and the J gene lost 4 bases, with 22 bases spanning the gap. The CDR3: CASTDGRTREITEAFF. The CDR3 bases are TGTGCCAGCACCGACGGCCGGACAAGAGAAATCACTGAAGCTTTCTTT.

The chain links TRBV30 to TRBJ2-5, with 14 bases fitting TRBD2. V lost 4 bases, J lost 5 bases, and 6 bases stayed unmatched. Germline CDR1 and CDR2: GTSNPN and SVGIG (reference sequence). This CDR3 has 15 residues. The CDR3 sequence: CAWNGLAGGGETQYF. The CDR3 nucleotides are TGTGCCTGGAACGGACTAGCGGGAGGAGGGGAGACCCAGTACTTC.

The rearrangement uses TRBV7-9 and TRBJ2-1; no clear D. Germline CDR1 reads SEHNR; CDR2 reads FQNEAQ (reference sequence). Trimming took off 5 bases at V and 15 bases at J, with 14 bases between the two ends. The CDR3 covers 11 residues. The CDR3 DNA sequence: TGTGCCAGCAGCCCCGTCGGGTCCCCGTTCTTC. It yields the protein CASSPVGSPFF.

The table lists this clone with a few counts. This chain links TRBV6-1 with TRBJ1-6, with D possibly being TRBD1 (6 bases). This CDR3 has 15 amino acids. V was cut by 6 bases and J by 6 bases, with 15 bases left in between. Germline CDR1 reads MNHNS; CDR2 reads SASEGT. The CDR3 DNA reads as TGTGCCAGCAGGGCAGACAGGTCGGTTAATTCACCCCTCCACTTT. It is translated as CASRADRSVNSPLHF.

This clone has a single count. This CDR3 is CASSPRDRGRSYTF. The CDR3, as DNA: TGTGCCAGTAGCCCCCGGGACAGGGGCCGTAGCTACACCTTC. The chain recombines TRBV19 with TRBJ1-2, with TRBD1 matching 10 bases. Trimming at V came to 6 bases and at J to 9 bases, leaving 10 bases not matched to a gene. CDR1 is LNHDA and CDR2 is SQIVND in the germline V gene (reference sequence). This CDR3 is built from 14 residues.

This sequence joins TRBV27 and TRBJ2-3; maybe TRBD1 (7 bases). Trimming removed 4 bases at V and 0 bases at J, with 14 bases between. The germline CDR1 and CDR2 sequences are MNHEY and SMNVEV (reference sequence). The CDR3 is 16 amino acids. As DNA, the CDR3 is TGTGCCAGCAGTTCTTACAGGGGACTTAGCACAGATACGCAGTATTTT. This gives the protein CASSSYRGLSTDTQYF.

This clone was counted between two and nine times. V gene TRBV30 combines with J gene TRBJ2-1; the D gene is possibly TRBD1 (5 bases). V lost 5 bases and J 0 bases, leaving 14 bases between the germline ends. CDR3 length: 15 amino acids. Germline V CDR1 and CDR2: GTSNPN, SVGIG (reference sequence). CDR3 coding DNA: TGTGCCTGGCACTCCGACAGATACTCCTACAATGAGCAGTTCTTC. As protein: CAWHSDRYSYNEQFF.

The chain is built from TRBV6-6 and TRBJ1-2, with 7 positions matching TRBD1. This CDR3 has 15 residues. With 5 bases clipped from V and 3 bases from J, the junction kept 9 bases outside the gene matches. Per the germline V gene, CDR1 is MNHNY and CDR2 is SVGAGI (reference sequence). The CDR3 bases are TGTGCCAGCAGTGCGTCAGGGGGGCTATACTATGGCTACACCTTC. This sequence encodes CASSASGGLYYGYTF.

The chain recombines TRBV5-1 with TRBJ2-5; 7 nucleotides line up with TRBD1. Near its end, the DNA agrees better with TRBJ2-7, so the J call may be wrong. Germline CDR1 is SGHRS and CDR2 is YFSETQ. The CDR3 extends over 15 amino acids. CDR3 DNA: TGCGCCAGCAAGTCCGGGACAGTTCCTGACTACGAGCAGTACTTC. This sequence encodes CASKSGTVPDYEQYF.

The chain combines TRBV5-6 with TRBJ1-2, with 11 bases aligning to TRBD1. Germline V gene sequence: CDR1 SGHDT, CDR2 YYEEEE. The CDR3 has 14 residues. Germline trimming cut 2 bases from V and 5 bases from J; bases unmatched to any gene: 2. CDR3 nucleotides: TGTGCCAGCAGCTTCCGGGACAGGGGGTATGGCTACACCTTC. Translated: CASSFRDRGYGYTF.

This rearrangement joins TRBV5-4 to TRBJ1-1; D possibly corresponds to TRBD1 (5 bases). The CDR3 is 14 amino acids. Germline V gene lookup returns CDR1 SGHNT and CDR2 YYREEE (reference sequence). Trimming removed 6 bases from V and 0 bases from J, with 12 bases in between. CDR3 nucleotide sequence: TGTGCCAGCACCCAGGGTCCCATGAACACTGAAGCTTTCTTT. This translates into CASTQGPMNTEAFF.